Listed below are T cell receptor beta chains from one sample, sequenced in a study of CD8+CD57+ T cells in acquired aplastic anemia. TCRdb reanalysed the reads using MiXCR and keeps one entry per CDR3 protein. This table holds roughly 180,000 distinct CDR3 sequences, 63% found once. What was sequenced was sorted CD4+, CD8+, or CD8+CD57+ T cells (not recorded which) from PBMCs. The receptors come from a human donor with aplastic anemia. Each CDR3 is given with its conserved first and last residue. The D gene is left open where the match is weak. Size is stated for part of the rows, as once, few or many counts, or as a class when the clone is expanded.

j_gene: TRBJ2-1; d_gene: -; v_gene: TRBV10-1; len: 13; abundance: -; CDR3aa: CASSESGQPEQFF; CDR3nt: TGCGCCAGTAGTGAGTCGGGGCAGCCCGAGCAGTTCTTC
j_gene: TRBJ2-3; d_gene: -; v_gene: TRBV7-2; len: 13; abundance: -; CDR3aa: CASSLIGADTQYF; CDR3nt: TGTGCCAGCAGCTTAATAGGAGCGGACACGCAGTATTTT
j_gene: TRBJ1-2; d_gene: -; v_gene: TRBV20-1; len: 13; abundance: few; CDR3aa: CSARPKASLTDTF; CDR3nt: TGCAGTGCTAGACCTAAAGCCAGTCTGACAGACACCTTC
j_gene: TRBJ2-1; d_gene: -; v_gene: TRBV15; len: 13; abundance: once; CDR3aa: CATSRPQLGEQFF; CDR3nt: TGTGCCACCAGCAGACCCCAGTTAGGCGAGCAGTTCTTC
j_gene: TRBJ2-3; d_gene: -; v_gene: TRBV9; len: 15; abundance: few; CDR3aa: CASSVGQAPTDTQYF; CDR3nt: TGTGCCAGCAGCGTAGGTCAGGCTCCCACAGATACGCAGTATTTT
j_gene: TRBJ2-1; d_gene: -; v_gene: TRBV20-1; len: 14; abundance: many; CDR3aa: CSARDQGNYNEQFF; CDR3nt: TGCAGTGCTAGAGATCAGGGGAACTACAATGAGCAGTTCTTC
j_gene: TRBJ2-5; d_gene: -; v_gene: TRBV7-9; len: 14; abundance: -; CDR3aa: CASSLVNRQETQYF; CDR3nt: TGTGCCAGCAGCTTAGTTAACAGGCAAGAGACCCAGTACTTC
j_gene: TRBJ2-7; d_gene: -; v_gene: TRBV19; len: 13; abundance: many; CDR3aa: CASSTAISYEQYF; CDR3nt: TGTGCCAGTAGTACAGCGATCTCCTACGAGCAGTACTTC
j_gene: TRBJ2-1; d_gene: -; v_gene: TRBV5-5; len: 13; abundance: -; CDR3aa: CASSLGIGGWQFF; CDR3nt: TGCGCCAGCAGCTTGGGTATCGGGGGTTGGCAGTTCTTC
j_gene: TRBJ1-2; d_gene: -; v_gene: TRBV15; len: 16; abundance: -; CDR3aa: CATSSPRSAHRDGYTF; CDR3nt: TGTGCCACCAGCAGCCCCAGATCCGCACATCGGGATGGCTACACCTTC
j_gene: TRBJ2-2; d_gene: -; v_gene: TRBV5-6; len: 15; abundance: -; CDR3aa: CASSLDPPEGGELFF; CDR3nt: TGTGCCAGCAGCTTGGACCCACCCGAGGGCGGGGAGCTGTTTTTT
j_gene: TRBJ2-5; d_gene: TRBD2; v_gene: TRBV12-3/TRBV12-4; len: 14; abundance: many; CDR3aa: CASSFRGGQETQYF; CDR3nt: TGTGCCAGCAGTTTCCGGGGGGGGCAAGAGACCCAGTACTTC
j_gene: TRBJ2-3; d_gene: TRBD1; v_gene: TRBV10-2; len: 14; abundance: -; CDR3aa: CASSSAGGQDTQYF; CDR3nt: TGCGCCAGCAGTTCGGCAGGGGGCCAAGATACGCAGTATTTT
j_gene: TRBJ2-2; d_gene: TRBD1; v_gene: TRBV19; len: 15; abundance: many; CDR3aa: CASSAGQGNTGELFF; CDR3nt: TGTGCCAGTAGTGCGGGACAGGGCAACACCGGGGAGCTGTTTTTT
j_gene: TRBJ1-2; d_gene: TRBD1; v_gene: TRBV29-1; len: 14; abundance: -; CDR3aa: CSLTAGGAGYGYTF; CDR3nt: TGCAGCTTAACGGCAGGGGGCGCAGGCTATGGCTACACCTTC
j_gene: TRBJ2-1; d_gene: -; v_gene: TRBV3-1; len: 17; abundance: -; CDR3aa: CTSSPLLRGRSYNEQFF; CDR3nt: TGTACCAGCAGCCCCCTCCTTCGGGGGCGGTCCTACAATGAGCAGTTCTTC
j_gene: TRBJ2-7; d_gene: -; v_gene: TRBV9; len: 12; abundance: -; CDR3aa: CASSVTDREQYF; CDR3nt: TGTGCCAGCAGCGTAACTGATCGCGAGCAGTACTTC
j_gene: TRBJ2-1; d_gene: TRBD2; v_gene: TRBV13; len: 15; abundance: many; CDR3aa: CASSPGLAGGNEQFF; CDR3nt: TGTGCCAGCAGCCCCGGACTAGCGGGGGGGAATGAGCAGTTCTTC
j_gene: TRBJ2-1; d_gene: -; v_gene: TRBV12-3/TRBV12-4; len: 16; abundance: -; CDR3aa: CASSDSTGKTYNEQFF; CDR3nt: TGTGCCAGCAGTGATTCGACAGGAAAGACCTACAATGAGCAGTTCTTC
j_gene: TRBJ2-7; d_gene: TRBD1; v_gene: TRBV29-1; len: 13; abundance: -; CDR3aa: CSVVETGGSGQYF; CDR3nt: TGCAGCGTTGTGGAGACAGGGGGCTCTGGGCAGTACTTC
j_gene: TRBJ1-1; d_gene: TRBD1; v_gene: TRBV5-8; len: 13; abundance: few; CDR3aa: CASSLDRGAEAFF; CDR3nt: TGTGCCAGCAGTTTGGACAGGGGGGCTGAAGCTTTCTTT
j_gene: TRBJ1-6; d_gene: TRBD1; v_gene: TRBV7-8; len: 14; abundance: many; CDR3aa: CASSRDREYSPLHF; CDR3nt: TGTGCCAGCAGCCGGGACAGGGAATACTCACCCCTCCACTTT
j_gene: TRBJ1-1; d_gene: TRBD1; v_gene: TRBV19; len: 13; abundance: many; CDR3aa: CASSIAGGTEAFF; CDR3nt: TGTGCCAGTAGTATAGCAGGGGGCACTGAAGCTTTCTTT
j_gene: TRBJ1-1; d_gene: -; v_gene: TRBV2; len: 16; abundance: once; CDR3aa: CATLGGGKTGNTEAFF; CDR3nt: TGTGCCACCCTTGGGGGTGGGAAGACGGGGAACACTGAAGCTTTCTTT
j_gene: TRBJ2-7; d_gene: -; v_gene: TRBV12-3/TRBV12-4; len: 13; abundance: few; CDR3aa: CAGSLPGTYEQYF; CDR3nt: TGTGCCGGCAGTTTGCCGGGAACTTACGAGCAGTACTTC
j_gene: TRBJ2-7; d_gene: TRBD2; v_gene: TRBV19; len: 14; abundance: -; CDR3aa: CASSIVGGTYEQYF; CDR3nt: TGTGCCAGTAGTATAGTGGGGGGGACCTACGAGCAGTACTTC
j_gene: TRBJ1-6; d_gene: -; v_gene: TRBV7-2; len: 14; abundance: few; CDR3aa: CASSLDPTYSPLHF; CDR3nt: TGTGCCAGCAGCTTAGACCCCACATATTCACCCCTCCACTTT
j_gene: TRBJ2-7; d_gene: TRBD2; v_gene: TRBV4-2; len: 15; abundance: many; CDR3aa: CASSQDGTSSYEQYF; CDR3nt: TGTGCCAGCAGCCAAGATGGGACTAGCTCCTACGAGCAGTACTTC
j_gene: TRBJ2-7; d_gene: TRBD1; v_gene: TRBV15; len: 14; abundance: -; CDR3aa: CATSWDRGMGEQYF; CDR3nt: TGTGCCACCAGTTGGGACAGGGGAATGGGGGAGCAGTACTTC
j_gene: TRBJ1-5; d_gene: -; v_gene: TRBV19; len: 16; abundance: many; CDR3aa: CASTLGGGYSNQPQHF; CDR3nt: TGTGCCAGTACCCTCGGGGGGGGTTATAGCAATCAGCCCCAGCATTTT
j_gene: TRBJ1-2; d_gene: -; v_gene: TRBV20-1; len: 13; abundance: -; CDR3aa: CSTGGEGTYGYTF; CDR3nt: TGCAGCACTGGAGGGGAGGGGACCTATGGCTACACCTTC
j_gene: TRBJ1-5; d_gene: TRBD1; v_gene: TRBV7-8; len: 21; abundance: few; CDR3aa: CASSQRAPGQGAIQSNQPQHF; CDR3nt: TGCGCCAGCAGCCAACGAGCACCGGGACAGGGGGCGATTCAATCGAATCAGCCCCAGCATTTT
j_gene: TRBJ2-3; d_gene: TRBD2; v_gene: TRBV7-3; len: 15; abundance: -; CDR3aa: CASSLNSGGTDTQYF; CDR3nt: TGTGCCAGCAGCTTAAATAGCGGGGGAACAGATACGCAGTATTTT
j_gene: TRBJ2-7; d_gene: -; v_gene: TRBV2; len: 12; abundance: -; CDR3aa: CASKSPGNEQYF; CDR3nt: TGTGCCAGCAAGAGCCCGGGTAACGAGCAGTACTTC
j_gene: TRBJ2-7; d_gene: TRBD1; v_gene: TRBV19; len: 14; abundance: -; CDR3aa: CASSSRQGTYEQYF; CDR3nt: TGTGCCAGTAGTAGTCGACAGGGTACCTACGAGCAGTACTTC